The 24 T cell receptor beta chains reported below all come from one sample, sequenced in a study of blood T cell repertoires in COVID-19. The protocol was immunoSEQ multiplex PCR, while the TCRdb copy is restricted to in-frame clones and leaves out a portion. The table shows roughly 250,000 clones, with around 82% occurring only once. Sequencing was carried out using peripheral blood. The receptors were gathered from a man aged 45-60 years with active or convalescent COVID-19.

The chain couples TRBV30 to TRBJ2-2; D perhaps matches TRBD2 (5 bases). This CDR3 has 15 residues. Trimming removed 6 bases at V and 0 bases at J, with 14 bases between. Per germline, CDR1 GTSNPN and CDR2 SVGIG (reference sequence). CDR3 DNA sequence: TGTGCCTGCGGGGTTGCGGGCGCGAACACCGGGGAGCTGTTTTTT. Amino acid sequence: CACGVAGANTGELFF.

This clone occurred once. The CDR3 here is CASSSAGTLNTEAFF. CDR3 nucleotide sequence: TGCGCCAGCAGCTCAGCGGGGACCCTGAACACTGAAGCTTTCTTT. This chain links TRBV5-1 with TRBJ1-1, with D perhaps TRBD1 (5 bases). Looked up from germline, CDR1 is SGHRS and CDR2 is YFSETQ. V was trimmed by 3 bases and J by 0 bases, leaving 12 bases between them. The CDR3 spans 15 residues.

V gene TRBV2 combines with J gene TRBJ2-5; D remains ambiguous. This CDR3 has 12 residues. Trimming cost V 2 bases and J 5 bases, with 6 bases left between them. Germline V gene data show CDR1 as SNHLY and CDR2 as FYNNEI. CDR3: CASSESRETQYF. The CDR3 region has the DNA TGTGCCAGCAGTGAAAGCCGCGAGACCCAGTACTTC.

The chain couples TRBV5-1 to TRBJ2-6, with 11 positions matching TRBD2. This CDR3 is built from 17 residues. V trimming: 7 bases; J trimming: 4 bases; junction bases outside the gene matches: 10. The germline gives CDR1 SGHRS, CDR2 YFSETQ. The chain's CDR3 is CASARLAGSGGANVLTF. In DNA form, the CDR3 reads TGCGCCAGCGCAAGACTAGCGGGGTCAGGAGGGGCCAACGTCCTGACTTTC.

The gene calls are TRBV7-6 and TRBJ1-4, with 8 bases lining up with TRBD1. J lost 5 bases, V lost 5 bases, and 7 bases had no gene match. CDR1 is SGHVS and CDR2 is FNYEAQ in the germline V gene. The CDR3 has 15 amino acids. The CDR3 spells CASSRTTGENEKLFF. CDR3 nucleotides: TGTGCCAGCAGCCGAACGACAGGGGAGAATGAAAAACTGTTTTTT.

The gene calls are TRBV3-1 (or the pseudogene TRBV3-2) and TRBJ2-5, with 10 bases matching TRBD2. Per germline, CDR1 LGHDT and CDR2 YNNKEL (reference sequence). V gave up 3 bases and J gave up 3 bases; unmatched junction bases: 7. This CDR3 is built from 16 residues. As DNA, the CDR3 is TGTGCCAGCAGCCACCTACTAGCGGGGCAAAAAGAGACCCAGTACTTC. Its translation is CASSHLLAGQKETQYF.

The chain combines TRBV29-1 with TRBJ1-1; weak D call: TRBD1 (5 bases). V shed 3 bases and J shed 0 bases, with 11 bases lying between them. Germline V gives CDR1 SQVTM, CDR2 ANQGSEA. CDR3 length: 14 residues. This CDR3 reads CSVDDSLMNTEAFF. DNA for the CDR3: TGCAGCGTTGACGACAGTCTCATGAACACTGAAGCTTTCTTT.

About this clone itself: The same CDR3 also results from other DNA sequences found in this sample. This chain links TRBV30 with TRBJ1-5; maybe TRBD1 (6 bases). Per the germline V gene, CDR1 is GTSNPN and CDR2 is SVGIG (reference sequence). The ends were cut back, 2 bases at V and 1 base at J, with 6 bases in the middle. The CDR3 runs to 13 residues. DNA for the CDR3: TGTGCCTGGAGTAGGGGGAGCAATCAGCCCCAGCATTTT. It translates to CAWSRGSNQPQHF.

This clone was found many times. The genes are TRBV6-5 and TRBJ1-6; possible D gene TRBD1, 6 bases. The CDR3 has 15 amino acids. Trimming shortened V by 2 bases and J by 7 bases, and 12 bases separated the two germline ends. CDR1 is MNHEY, CDR2 SVGAGI, per germline. Here the CDR3 reads CASSYQGFLNSPLHF. Here the CDR3 DNA reads TGTGCCAGCAGTTACCAGGGGTTTTTGAATTCACCCCTCCACTTT.

The V call is TRBV4-1, the J call TRBJ1-6; D gene uncertain. Per the germline V gene, CDR1 is MGHRA and CDR2 is YSYEKL. Trimming shortened V by 1 base and J by 10 bases, and 14 bases separated the two germline ends. The CDR3 contains 15 residues. The CDR3 region has the DNA TGCGCCAGCAGCCAAGTACGTCCACCAGGATCACCCCTCCACTTT. This sequence encodes CASSQVRPPGSPLHF.

The chain couples TRBV5-4 to TRBJ2-7; 10 bases fit TRBD2. The CDR3 consists of 15 residues. J lost 5 bases, V lost 4 bases, and 9 bases had no gene match. The germline CDR1 and CDR2 sequences are SGHNT and YYREEE (reference sequence). As DNA, the CDR3 is TGTGCCAGCAGCCGACCGTCTAGCGGGGGTGACGAGCAGTACTTC. Translation gives CASSRPSSGGDEQYF.

This clone has ten or more counts. V and J are TRBV19 and TRBJ1-2; D may be TRBD1 (5 bases). Germline CDR1 reads LNHDA; CDR2 reads SQIVND (reference sequence). V lost 4 bases and J 7 bases, leaving 13 bases between the germline ends. The CDR3 is 13 residues long. The CDR3 sequence: CASSKGSVPGYTF. The CDR3 DNA follows: TGTGCCAGTAGTAAGGGGTCCGTCCCTGGCTACACCTTC. The full variable domain, its missing parts supplied by reference TRBV19 and TRBJ1-2, is DGGITQSPKYLFRKEGQNVTLSCEQNLNHDAMYWYRQDPGQGLRLIYYSQIVNDFQKGDIAEGYSVSREKKESFPLTVTSAQKNPTAFYLCASSKGSVPGYTFGSGTRLTVV.

The chain recombines TRBV19 with TRBJ2-2; 7 bases align to TRBD1. The CDR3 is made up of 15 amino acids. In germline, CDR1 is LNHDA, CDR2 SQIVND (reference sequence). The V and J ends lost 3 bases and 4 bases, in that order; junction bases with no gene match: 5. CDR3 region: CASSIQDRATGELFF. Written as DNA, the CDR3 is TGTGCCAGTAGTATTCAAGACAGGGCCACCGGGGAGCTGTTTTTT.

The J gene is TRBJ2-3, the V gene TRBV7-3, with 8 bases fitting TRBD2. The germline V gene encodes CDR1 SGHTA and CDR2 FQGTGA. This CDR3 spans 16 amino acids. The trim removed 1 base at V and 0 bases at J, leaving 3 bases unmatched. CDR3 DNA: TGTGCCAGCAGCTTAAGAAAGCGGGGGAGCACAGATACGCAGTATTTT. This codes for CASSLRKRGSTDTQYF.

The chain combines TRBV6-6 with TRBJ1-3, with TRBD1 matching over 8 bases. The CDR3 length is 16 residues. Trimming at V came to 4 bases and at J to 2 bases, leaving 7 bases not matched to a gene. Germline CDR1 reads MNHNY; CDR2 reads SVGAGI (reference sequence). The CDR3 reads CASSFLTGGPGNTIYF. The CDR3 nucleotides read TGTGCCAGCAGTTTTCTTACAGGGGGGCCTGGAAACACCATATATTTT.

This clone was detected once. This chain links TRBV9 with TRBJ2-2; 7 bases agree with TRBD2. CDR1 and CDR2 (germline): SGDLS, YYNGEE. V shed 4 bases, J shed 0 bases, and the junction held 6 bases outside the gene matches. The CDR3 has 16 amino acids. Written as DNA, the CDR3 is TGTGCCAGCAGCCCCCGGACTAGATCGAACACCGGGGAGCTGTTTTTT. This translates into CASSPRTRSNTGELFF.

The chain uses TRBV30 and TRBJ1-2; no definite D call. The CDR3 covers 13 residues. The V end was cut by 0 bases, the J end by 3 bases, with 8 bases between. In germline, CDR1 is GTSNPN, CDR2 SVGIG (reference sequence). CDR3: CAWSVREDYGYTF. The CDR3 region has the DNA TGTGCCTGGAGTGTACGGGAAGACTATGGCTACACCTTC.

The chain employs TRBV10-3 and TRBJ2-6; 9 bases are a match to TRBD1. With 6 bases clipped from V and 2 bases from J, the junction kept 8 bases outside the gene matches. The CDR3 has 17 residues. Germline V gene data show CDR1 as ENHRY and CDR2 as SYGVKD. CDR3 amino acids: CAISSGQGTTGANVLTF. In DNA form, the CDR3 reads TGTGCCATCAGCTCTGGACAGGGGACAACTGGGGCCAACGTCCTGACTTTC.

This rearrangement joins TRBV30 to TRBJ1-6, with 7 bases lining up with TRBD1. The J segment lost 8 bases and the V segment lost 1 base, leaving 2 bases of the junction unmatched. The CDR3 runs 13 residues. Germline CDR1 and CDR2: GTSNPN and SVGIG (reference sequence). The CDR3 here is CAWSDRGYSPLHF. As DNA, the CDR3 is TGTGCCTGGAGTGACAGGGGTTATTCACCCCTCCACTTT.

The gene calls are TRBV6-5 and TRBJ2-7; 8 nucleotides align to TRBD1. This CDR3 is 14 amino acids long. The germline gives CDR1 MNHEY, CDR2 SVGAGI. V dropped 7 bases and J dropped 5; count of bases not matched to a gene: 10. CDR3 residues: CASTDPGGQNEQYF. Written as DNA, the CDR3 is TGTGCCAGCACCGATCCAGGGGGCCAAAACGAGCAGTACTTC.

The V gene is TRBV27, the J gene TRBJ2-1; TRBD2 matches at 10 bases. V lost 3 bases, J lost 2 bases, and 4 bases stayed unmatched. CDR1 MNHEY and CDR2 SMNVEV come from the germline V gene (reference sequence). This CDR3 region has 16 residues. The CDR3 sequence: CASSLSSGGAYNEQFF. Written as DNA, the CDR3 is TGTGCCAGCAGTTTGTCCAGCGGGGGGGCCTACAATGAGCAGTTCTTC.

J is TRBJ2-2 and V is TRBV19, with TRBD1 identical over 10 bases. V shed 4 bases and J 7 bases; nucleotides not matched to a gene: 6. Germline V lookup: CDR1 LNHDA, CDR2 SQIVND (reference sequence). This CDR3 has 15 residues. This chain's CDR3 is CASSRRQGAGGELFF. In nucleotides, the CDR3 is TGTGCCAGTAGTAGAAGACAGGGGGCCGGCGGGGAGCTGTTTTTT.

The rearrangement joins TRBV24-1 to TRBJ2-3, with D perhaps TRBD1 (5 bases). The length of the CDR3 is 13 residues. CDR1 is KGHDR, CDR2 SFDVKD, per germline. The ends were cut back, 12 bases at V and 1 base at J, with 13 bases in the middle. The CDR3, as DNA: TGTGCCGGGGCAGGGTTTTGCACAGATACGCAGTATTTT. It is translated as CAGAGFCTDTQYF.

This chain uses TRBV19 with TRBJ1-1; D not resolved. The CDR3 contains 18 residues. V lost 11 bases, J lost 3 bases, and 31 bases lay in between. Germline V CDR1 and CDR2: LNHDA, SQIVND (reference sequence). The CDR3 loop is CASKRQFLPGRVHTEAFF. For the CDR3, the DNA is TGTGCCTCAAAGAGGCAATTTCTCCCCGGCCGGGTGCACACTGAAGCTTTCTTT.